The entry that follows covers one T cell receptor (beta chain) sequence. This sample is part of a study of blood T cell repertoires in COVID-19. On the study more broadly: Italy, Spain and the United States were the sources of the convalescent and acute COVID-19 samples.

J lost 4 bases, V lost 6 bases, and 5 bases had no gene match. This CDR3 region has 14 residues. The germline gives CDR1 SQVTM, CDR2 ANQGSEA. Method: immunoSEQ multiplex PCR; TCRdb's copy keeps in-frame clones and lacks some. The table lists around 30,000 clones, over 85% of them singletons. The sequence derives from a man aged 70-80 years with active or convalescent COVID-19. V gene TRBV29-1 combines with J gene TRBJ2-1; 11 positions match TRBD2. Sequencing used peripheral blood. The CDR3 sequence: CSVSRLAGYNEQFF. As DNA, the CDR3 is TGCAGCGTCTCCAGACTAGCGGGGTACAATGAGCAGTTCTTC.